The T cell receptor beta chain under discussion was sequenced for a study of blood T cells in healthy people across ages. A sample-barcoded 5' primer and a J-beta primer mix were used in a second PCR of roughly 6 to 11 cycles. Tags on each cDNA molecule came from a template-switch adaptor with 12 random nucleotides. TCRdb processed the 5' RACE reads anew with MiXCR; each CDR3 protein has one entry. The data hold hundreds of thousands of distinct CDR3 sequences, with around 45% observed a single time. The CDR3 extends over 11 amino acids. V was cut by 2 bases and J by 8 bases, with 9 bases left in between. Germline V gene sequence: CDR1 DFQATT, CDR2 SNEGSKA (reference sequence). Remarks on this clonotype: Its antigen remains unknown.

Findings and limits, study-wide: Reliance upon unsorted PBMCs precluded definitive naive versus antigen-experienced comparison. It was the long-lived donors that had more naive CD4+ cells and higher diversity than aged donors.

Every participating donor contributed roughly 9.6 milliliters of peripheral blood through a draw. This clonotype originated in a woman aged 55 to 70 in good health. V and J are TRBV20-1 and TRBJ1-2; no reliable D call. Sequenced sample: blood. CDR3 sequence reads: CSARQGMGYTF. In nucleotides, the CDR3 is TGCAGTGCTAGACAAGGGATGGGCTACACCTTC.